This TCR beta chain appears in the sequencing data of a study of cytomegalovirus exposure and HLA in healthy donors. With respect to this clone: Its matching antigen is unknown.

Whole-study findings and limits: Based on reports, TCR beta sequences accurately predicted HLA-A and HLA-B alleles for most subjects. The later analysis indicated that the majority of CMV-associated TCR beta chains appeared HLA-restricted.

The CDR3 spans 13 residues. Looked up from germline, CDR1 is SGHVS and CDR2 is FNYEAQ. Trimming left V 0 bases short and J 4 bases short, with 7 bases between. The PCR ran on 60 Vbeta and 13 Jbeta primers. The protocol was immunoSEQ multiplex PCR, while the TCRdb copy is restricted to in-frame clones and leaves out a portion. The sample records around 110,000 clones, 9% to 10% being singletons. The chain couples TRBV7-6 to TRBJ2-7; D uncertain. The receptor was isolated from a man younger than 40 in good health and CMV-seronegative. Sequenced input: PBMCs. CDR3 in amino acids: CASSLAAEYEQYF. In DNA, the CDR3 is TGTGCCAGCAGCTTAGCGGCGGAGTACGAGCAGTACTTC.